The 20 T cell receptor beta chains given below trace back to one sample, sequenced in a study of T-cell memory formation after mild COVID-19 (dated by TCRdb to the early 2020s). Preparation of the library involved 5' RACE. The instrument given in TCRdb is Illumina NovaSeq 6000. In TCRdb, the public reads were trimmed at Q25 with fastp and aligned with MiXCR, with productive beta chains retained. Rows are unified per CDR3 protein, each entry keeping the most common DNA and genes. For this sample the table gives hundreds of thousands of distinct CDR3 sequences, of which less than 25% were detected only once. Together, the top ten hold 7% to 9% of the sample. Sequenced sample: PBMCs or a T cell subset sorted from them (not recorded which). The receptors derive from an adult woman who had mild COVID-19 (a few samples of this study predate the infection). The sample titles of this study are shuffled in the database, so cell type and time point are left out; the donor was told from shared clones.

This clonotype was observed a handful of times. The chain joins TRBV25-1 to TRBJ1-5, with no clear D. V lost 1 base to trimming and J lost 2 bases, with 6 bases between them. Per the germline V gene, CDR1 is MGHDK and CDR2 is SYGVNS. The CDR3 sequence is 14 residues long. The CDR3 region has the DNA TGTGCCAGCAGTGAATCGGTGGGCAATCAGCCCCAGCATTTT. This encodes CASSESVGNQPQHF.

The chain carries TRBV20-1 and TRBJ1-1, with a possible D match to TRBD1 (5 bases). The CDR3 is 14 residues long. V lost 6 bases, J lost 5 bases, and 19 bases lay in between. From germline, CDR1 is DFQATT and CDR2 SNEGSKA (reference sequence). CDR3 residues: CSARPWDFGTEAFF. For the CDR3, the DNA is TGCAGTGCCCGACCCTGGGACTTTGGGACTGAAGCTTTCTTT.

The chain carries TRBV7-9 and TRBJ2-7; D possibly matches TRBD1 or TRBD2 (5 bases each). This CDR3 spans 15 amino acids. Looked up from germline, CDR1 is SEHNR and CDR2 is FQNEAQ (reference sequence). The V end was cut by 4 bases, the J end by 6 bases, with 19 bases between. The CDR3 here is CASSSIRRGHFEQYF. The CDR3 DNA reads TGTGCCAGCAGCTCCATCCGTCGGGGCCATTTCGAGCAGTACTTC.

This clonotype turned up a few times. This rearrangement joins TRBV7-3 to TRBJ2-3, with 8 nucleotides matching TRBD2. The ends lost 5 bases at V and 7 bases at J; junction bases unmatched: 11. There are 15 residues in the CDR3. Germline assignment: CDR1 SGHTA and CDR2 FQGTGA. The CDR3 region is CASSLERGNHYTQYF. CDR3 nucleotide sequence: TGTGCCAGCAGCCTCGAGCGGGGGAATCACTATACGCAGTATTTT. The whole variable domain, filled in from reference TRBV7-3 and TRBJ2-3, reads GAGVSQTPSNKVTEKGKYVELRCDPISGHTALYWYRQSLGQGPEFLIYFQGTGAADDSGLPNDRFFAVRPEGSVSTLKIQRTERGDSAVYLCASSLERGNHYTQYFGPGTRLTVL.

The chain carries TRBV6-2 or TRBV6-3 and TRBJ1-2, with unresolved D. V was shortened by 5 bases and J by 4 bases, with 17 bases between the two germline ends. Germline CDR1 is MNHEY and CDR2 is SVGEGT. The CDR3 length is 15 residues. This chain's CDR3 is CASSAYVLGSYGYTF. DNA for the CDR3: TGTGCCAGCAGTGCCTACGTCCTTGGGAGCTATGGCTACACCTTC.

This clonotype showed up just a few times. This chain uses TRBV4-1 with TRBJ1-5, with 7 bases that match TRBD1. The CDR3 has 16 amino acids. Germline lookup yields CDR1 MGHRA and CDR2 YSYEKL. The junction had 17 bases not matched to a gene; V was cut back by 4 bases and J by 11 bases. CDR3 in DNA: TGCGCCAGCAGCCTTCAGACAGGGACTGGGGAATGGGCCCAGCATTTT. Translation gives CASSLQTGTGEWAQHF.

At least ten counts were recorded for this clonotype. The chain carries TRBV5-1 and TRBJ1-6; D remains ambiguous. Trimming stripped 2 bases from V and 7 bases from J, with 10 bases between. This CDR3 has 14 residues. CDR1 and CDR2 from the germline V gene are SGHRS and YFSETQ. The CDR3 reads CASSLPDGNSPLHF. Here the CDR3 DNA reads TGCGCCAGCAGCTTACCCGACGGGAATTCACCCCTCCACTTT.

The chain uses TRBV7-9 and TRBJ2-1, with 10 bases aligning to TRBD2. Germline V gene lookup returns CDR1 SEHNR and CDR2 FQNEAQ (reference sequence). V lost 3 bases, J lost 7 bases, and 9 bases stayed unmatched. CDR3 size: 16 residues. The CDR3 loop is CASSFRAGGTRNEQFF. The CDR3, as DNA: TGTGCCAGCAGCTTTCGAGCGGGAGGGACCCGGAATGAGCAGTTCTTC.

This chain connects TRBV4-2 to TRBJ2-5, with D possibly matching TRBD1 (6 bases). This CDR3 is 15 amino acids long. CDR1 is LGHNA and CDR2 is YNFKEQ in the germline V gene. V lost 3 bases, J lost 4 bases, and 15 bases lay in between. The CDR3: CASSQGAGARETQYF. The CDR3 region has the DNA TGTGCCAGCAGCCAGGGGGCCGGGGCGCGAGAGACCCAGTACTTC.

Remarks on this clonotype: The junction and the germline gene differ at one end; a read error may be behind it. The genes are TRBV7-9 and TRBJ2-5; 8 bases map to TRBD2. This CDR3 spans 13 amino acids. Germline assignment: CDR1 SEHNR and CDR2 FQNEAQ (reference sequence). The CDR3 spells CASSPGTRPFQDF. Here the CDR3 DNA reads TGTGCCAGCAGCCCCGGGACTAGGCCCTTCCAGGACTTC.

The gene calls are TRBV6-2 or TRBV6-3 and TRBJ2-7, with 11 bases matching TRBD2. The CDR3 has 17 residues. V lost 3 bases to trimming and J lost 6 bases; unmatched junction nucleotides: 13. Germline assignment: CDR1 MNHEY and CDR2 SVGEGT. As DNA, the CDR3 is TGTGCCAGCAGTTATGCCGGTAATAGCGGGAGGGCGGTCGAGCAGTACTTC. Its translation: CASSYAGNSGRAVEQYF.

The CDR3 loop reads CSARDAVGSYNSPLHF. The CDR3 coding sequence is TGCAGTGCTAGAGATGCCGTGGGGTCCTATAATTCACCCCTCCACTTT. The chain recombines TRBV20-1 with TRBJ1-6; D gene unclear. V shed 0 bases and J shed 1 base, with 10 bases lying between them. CDR3 length: 16 residues. Germline V gene data show CDR1 as DFQATT and CDR2 as SNEGSKA (reference sequence).

The sample holds many counts of this clonotype. The chain uses TRBV7-8 and TRBJ2-7, with 7 positions matching TRBD1. The CDR3 sequence is 15 residues long. J lost 1 base, V lost 4 bases, and 7 bases had no gene match. CDR1 and CDR2 from the germline V gene are SGHVS and FQNEAQ. The CDR3 loop reads CASSYLTGTSYEQYF. In DNA, the CDR3 is TGTGCCAGCAGCTATTTGACAGGGACATCCTACGAGCAGTACTTC.

This clonotype has only a few counts. The genes are TRBV9 and TRBJ2-7; TRBD2 might be the D (5 bases). Germline V gene lookup returns CDR1 SGDLS and CDR2 YYNGEE. The V end was cut by 0 bases, the J end by 1 base, with 8 bases between. The CDR3 loop spans 14 amino acids. The CDR3 loop reads CASSVAERSYEQYF. The CDR3 DNA follows: TGTGCCAGCAGCGTAGCAGAGCGGTCCTACGAGCAGTACTTC.

This chain uses TRBV5-6 with TRBJ2-7, with TRBD1 as a possible D gene (5 bases). Germline V gene sequence: CDR1 SGHDT, CDR2 YYEEEE. V was clipped by 3 bases and J by 2 bases, with 12 bases between them. CDR3 length equals 14 residues. In nucleotides, the CDR3 is TGTGCCAGCAGCTCTTGGACAACTGCCTACGAGCAGTACTTC. Protein product: CASSSWTTAYEQYF.

This chain connects TRBV20-1 to TRBJ2-7; 7 bases fit TRBD1. Per the germline V gene, CDR1 is DFQATT and CDR2 is SNEGSKA (reference sequence). V was clipped by 0 bases and J by 2 bases; unmatched bases: 7. CDR3 length: 15 residues. This CDR3 is CSARDGGQEPYEQYF. The CDR3 DNA reads TGCAGTGCTAGAGATGGAGGACAGGAGCCCTACGAGCAGTACTTC.

The V call is TRBV20-1, the J call TRBJ1-5, with D unclear. The CDR3 sequence is 13 residues long. From germline, CDR1 is DFQATT and CDR2 SNEGSKA (reference sequence). V shed 2 bases and J shed 3 bases, with 8 bases lying between them. As DNA, the CDR3 is TGCAGTGCTAGATTTGAGGCCAATCAGCCCCAGCATTTT. Residues: CSARFEANQPQHF.

CDR3 nucleotide sequence: TGTGCCAGCAGCTCGACGACTAGCGGGTCTAGCACAGATACGCAGTATTTT. Translation: CASSSTTSGSSTDTQYF. The chain has TRBV7-8 and TRBJ2-3, with 10 bases that match TRBD2. Trimming at V came to 4 bases and at J to 0 bases, leaving 7 bases not matched to a gene. The CDR3 is 17 amino acids. The germline gives CDR1 SGHVS, CDR2 FQNEAQ.

This clonotype showed up just a few times. The chain uses TRBV5-1 and TRBJ1-1; possibly TRBD1 for D (6 bases). The ends were cut back, 1 base at V and 0 bases at J, with 16 bases in the middle. This CDR3 has 17 amino acids. Germline V lookup: CDR1 SGHRS, CDR2 YFSETQ. The CDR3 DNA reads TGCGCCAGCAGCTTGTACCCAGGGGCTGCCATGAACACTGAAGCTTTCTTT. Translated: CASSLYPGAAMNTEAFF.

The V call is TRBV9, the J call TRBJ2-7; D tentatively fits TRBD1 or TRBD2 (5 bases each). Trimming left V 0 bases short and J 0 bases short, with 7 bases between. The CDR3 is made up of 14 amino acids. Per germline, CDR1 SGDLS and CDR2 YYNGEE. The DNA for the CDR3 is TGTGCCAGCAGCGTAGCAGGGACCTCCTACGAGCAGTACTTC. Translation gives CASSVAGTSYEQYF.